The 26 T cell receptor beta chains reported below all come from one sample, sequenced in a study of cytomegalovirus exposure and HLA in healthy donors. The PCR employed 60 Vbeta primers together with 13 Jbeta primers. Repertoires were generated with immunoSEQ multiplex PCR, while TCRdb's copy carries only in-frame clones and drops some. Of 140,000 to 150,000 clones in the sample, around 82% are singletons; the top ten hold around 3%. Material: PBMCs. Receptors originate from a female donor in good health and CMV-seronegative.

The chain has TRBV19 and TRBJ2-3; 8 nucleotides match TRBD1. The CDR3 length is 15 residues. V lost 6 bases, J lost 2 bases, and 7 bases stayed unmatched. Germline V gene data show CDR1 as LNHDA and CDR2 as SQIVND (reference sequence). The CDR3 region has the DNA TGTGCCAGTAGAAGTCAGGGGGCTGCCACAGATACGCAGTATTTT. This encodes CASRSQGAATDTQYF.

This clone was observed a handful of times. The V and J genes are TRBV5-1 and TRBJ1-4; a weak D match, TRBD1 (6 bases). V shed 5 bases and J shed 6 bases, with 8 bases lying between them. Germline V CDR1 and CDR2: SGHRS, YFSETQ. This CDR3 comprises 12 residues. CDR3 DNA sequence: TGCGCCAGCAGAACAGGGCATGAAAAACTGTTTTTT. Amino acids: CASRTGHEKLFF.

V gene TRBV7-4 combines with J gene TRBJ1-6; no clear D gene. The CDR3 runs to 14 residues. Germline loops: CDR1 SGHVT, CDR2 SQSDAQ. Trimming removed 4 bases from V and 5 bases from J, with 9 bases in between. The CDR3 spells CASSSSTNNSPLHF. The CDR3 DNA reads TGTGCCAGCAGCTCTTCGACAAATAATTCACCCCTCCACTTT.

The chain has TRBV28 and TRBJ2-1; 14 bases are a match to TRBD2. This CDR3 is 19 amino acids long. Per germline, CDR1 MDHEN and CDR2 SYDVKM. J was trimmed by 3 bases and V by 5 bases; bases with no gene match: 12. Written as DNA, the CDR3 is TGTGCCAGCAGTGAACCCGGGACTAGCGGGGGCAGGATCTACAATGAGCAGTTCTTC. Its protein product is CASSEPGTSGGRIYNEQFF.

The chain combines TRBV28 with TRBJ2-7; 10 bases align to TRBD2. Trimming took 1 base from V and 5 from J; bases not matched to a gene: 8. The CDR3 sequence is 16 residues long. Germline V CDR1 and CDR2: MDHEN, SYDVKM. CDR3 nucleotides: TGTGCCAGCAGTTTATATATTCCTAGCGGGAGTAACGAGCAGTACTTC. Translation gives CASSLYIPSGSNEQYF.

This clone was counted only a few times. The chain is built from TRBV28 and TRBJ1-1; D is uncertain. This CDR3 is built from 15 residues. Germline V gene sequence: CDR1 MDHEN, CDR2 SYDVKM. Trimming took off 5 bases at V and 3 bases at J, with 16 bases between the two ends. CDR3 loop: CASSLHGILYTEAFF. CDR3 sequence (DNA): TGTGCCAGCAGTCTCCACGGGATCTTATACACTGAAGCTTTCTTT.

This clone was seen a handful of times. The chain combines TRBV28 with TRBJ1-2; tentatively, D is TRBD1 (6 bases). The V and J ends lost 2 bases and 2 bases respectively, with 18 bases between them. CDR1 and CDR2 from the germline V gene are MDHEN and SYDVKM. The CDR3 is made up of 17 amino acids. CDR3 in amino acids: CASSLGLGGAGNYGYTF. The DNA for the CDR3 is TGTGCCAGCAGTTTAGGTTTAGGGGGGGCCGGGAACTATGGCTACACCTTC.

The chain uses TRBV5-1 and TRBJ2-1, with D perhaps TRBD1 (6 bases). This CDR3 has 15 amino acids. V lost 1 base and J lost 12, with 20 bases in between. CDR1 is SGHRS and CDR2 is YFSETQ in the germline V gene. The CDR3 spells CASSLSSTQGRRQFF. CDR3 sequence (DNA): TGCGCCAGCAGCTTGAGTTCGACCCAGGGGAGAAGGCAGTTCTTC. The whole variable domain, filled in from reference TRBV5-1 and TRBJ2-1, reads KAGVTQTPRYLIKTRGQQVTLSCSPISGHRSVSWYQQTPGQGLQFLFEYFSETQRNKGNFPGRFSGRQFSNSRSEMNVSTLELGDSALYLCASSLSSTQGRRQFFGPGTRLTVL.

This clone was recorded once. The V gene is TRBV6-1, the J gene TRBJ2-5; 8 nucleotides agree with TRBD2. Germline V lookup: CDR1 MNHNS, CDR2 SASEGT. The V segment lost 5 bases and the J segment 1 base; nucleotides outside the gene matches: 6. The CDR3 is 15 residues long. The CDR3 DNA reads as TGTGCCAGCAGTCACACACTAGCGGCCCAAGAGACCCAGTACTTC. Its translation: CASSHTLAAQETQYF.

J is TRBJ2-1 and V is TRBV29-1, with D perhaps TRBD1 (6 bases). Germline CDR1 is SQVTM and CDR2 is ANQGSEA. The germline V and J ends were trimmed by 7 bases and 6 bases, with 13 bases remaining between them. This CDR3 spans 12 amino acids. The chain's CDR3 is CSGQGPFNEQFF. CDR3 bases: TGCAGCGGCCAGGGGCCATTCAATGAGCAGTTCTTC.

The chain carries TRBV9 and TRBJ2-5; 8 nucleotides align to TRBD2. This CDR3 contains 15 residues. CDR1 is SGDLS, CDR2 YYNGEE, per germline. The V segment lost 4 bases and the J segment 2 bases; nucleotides outside the gene matches: 7. The CDR3 DNA reads as TGTGCCAGCAGCCCCGGGGGGGGGAGTCAAGAGACCCAGTACTTC. Translation: CASSPGGGSQETQYF.

The CDR3 nucleotides read TGTGCCAGCAGCTTAGGCTGGACAGGGAGACAAGAGACCCAGTACTTC. Translating gives CASSLGWTGRQETQYF. The chain employs TRBV7-6 and TRBJ2-5; 8 bases line up with TRBD1. The CDR3 spans 16 residues. From germline, CDR1 is SGHVS and CDR2 FNYEAQ. The junction had 6 bases not matched to a gene; V was cut back by 1 base and J by 2 bases.

A remark on this clone: The junction departs from the called germline gene at one end, perhaps through a read error. Written as DNA, the CDR3 is TGTGCCAGCAGCCGCAGGGGCCCTGGCAACACCATATATTTT. This gives the protein CASSRRGPGNTIYF. The chain is built from TRBV28 and TRBJ1-3, with D possibly matching TRBD1 (6 bases). This CDR3 is 14 amino acids long. Per germline, CDR1 MDHEN and CDR2 SYDVKM.

This chain joins TRBV4-2 and TRBJ2-5; possible D gene TRBD2, 5 bases. Trimming removed 0 bases at V and 0 bases at J, with 8 bases between. The germline V gene has CDR1 LGHNA and CDR2 YNFKEQ. This CDR3 has 15 amino acids. The CDR3 region is CASSQDRGYQETQYF. The CDR3 region has the DNA TGTGCCAGCAGCCAAGATCGCGGGTACCAAGAGACCCAGTACTTC.

The chain combines TRBV15 with TRBJ1-1; D unclear. Germline V gene lookup returns CDR1 LNHNV and CDR2 YYDKDF (reference sequence). CDR3 size: 15 residues. The V end was cut by 5 bases, the J end by 1 base, with 14 bases between. The CDR3 bases are TGTGCCACCAGCCCAAGTGCTTTCGGGAACACTGAAGCTTTCTTT. This gives the protein CATSPSAFGNTEAFF.

Notes on this clone: A junction end diverges from the germline sequence, so it may reflect a read error. V and J are TRBV13 and TRBJ1-2; D unresolved. The CDR3 length is 13 residues. Per the germline V gene, CDR1 is PRHDT and CDR2 is FYEKMQ (reference sequence). CDR3 residues: CASSLAGGPGYPF. DNA of the CDR3: TGTGCCAGCAGCTTAGCGGGAGGGCCTGGCTACCCCTTC.

This chain uses TRBV5-6 with TRBJ2-1; 7 bases fit TRBD2. Per the germline V gene, CDR1 is SGHDT and CDR2 is YYEEEE. V trimming: 3 bases; J trimming: 3 bases; junction bases outside the gene matches: 9. The CDR3 is made up of 16 amino acids. CDR3 in DNA: TGTGCCAGCAGCTCCCCGGGGGAGGGGCTCTACAATGAGCAGTTCTTC. It specifies CASSSPGEGLYNEQFF.

The chain carries TRBV29-1 and TRBJ2-1, with 12 bases aligning to TRBD1. Germline values: CDR1 SQVTM, CDR2 ANQGSEA. Trimming took 1 base from V and 7 from J; bases not matched to a gene: 14. This CDR3 has 18 residues. CDR3 region: CSVEAIRDRGRNTNEQFF. As DNA, the CDR3 is TGCAGCGTTGAAGCGATCCGGGACAGGGGGCGAAATACTAATGAGCAGTTCTTC.

The chain couples TRBV7-8 to TRBJ2-5; D is possibly TRBD2 (5 bases). V shed 4 bases and J shed 5 bases, with 14 bases lying between them. Germline lookup yields CDR1 SGHVS and CDR2 FQNEAQ. The CDR3 length is 14 residues. The DNA of the CDR3 is TGTGCCAGCAGCTCGGAGCTAGAGCGGGAGACCCAGTACTTC. This encodes CASSSELERETQYF.

Here the CDR3 DNA reads TGTGCCAGCAGCGTAGAGGCCAGGGGGCGGCACAATGAGCAGTTCTTC. It codes for CASSVEARGRHNEQFF. The V call is TRBV9, the J call TRBJ2-1, with 8 bases identical to TRBD1. The V segment lost 0 bases and the J segment 5 bases; nucleotides outside the gene matches: 7. The CDR3 has 16 residues. The germline CDR1 and CDR2 sequences are SGDLS and YYNGEE.

The sample holds one count of this clone. The chain has TRBV15 and TRBJ2-5; 8 nucleotides match TRBD1. The CDR3 has 15 residues. Germline V gives CDR1 LNHNV, CDR2 YYDKDF (reference sequence). The V and J ends lost 4 bases and 1 base, in that order; junction bases with no gene match: 5. CDR3 DNA: TGTGCCACCAGCATTAGGACAGGGTCCCAAGAGACCCAGTACTTC. It is translated as CATSIRTGSQETQYF.

This clone was observed a few times. The V call is TRBV28, the J call TRBJ1-1, with D perhaps matching TRBD1 (5 bases). V was clipped by 2 bases and J by 3 bases, with 13 bases between them. The CDR3 contains 15 residues. CDR1 and CDR2 from the germline V gene are MDHEN and SYDVKM. CDR3 in DNA: TGTGCCAGCAGTTTAAGCGGGGGGTTATACACTGAAGCTTTCTTT. Its translation is CASSLSGGLYTEAFF.

This clone was observed a single time. The chain couples TRBV5-8 to TRBJ2-1; D unclear. Germline CDR1 reads SGHTS; CDR2 reads YDEGEE. The CDR3 consists of 12 residues. The ends were cut back, 0 bases at V and 8 bases at J, with 6 bases in the middle. The CDR3 spells CASSLVRDEQFF. The CDR3 bases are TGTGCCAGCAGCTTGGTACGGGATGAGCAGTTCTTC.

The table lists this clone with many counts. The rearrangement joins TRBV10-2 to TRBJ2-5; 9 nucleotides agree with TRBD2. The CDR3 spans 15 residues. With 0 bases clipped from V and 5 bases from J, the junction kept 4 bases outside the gene matches. Germline V gene sequence: CDR1 WSHSY, CDR2 SAAADI. This chain's CDR3 is CASSESRAGGETQYF. The CDR3 nucleotides are TGCGCCAGCAGTGAGTCGAGAGCGGGAGGCGAGACCCAGTACTTC.

The J gene is TRBJ2-7, the V gene TRBV27; 7 nucleotides agree with TRBD1. With V trimmed by 2 bases and J by 4 bases, 23 bases remained unmatched. Germline CDR1 MNHEY, CDR2 SMNVEV (reference sequence). The CDR3 totals 20 residues. The CDR3 reads CASSLIPDRVVPPGMYEQYF. In DNA, the CDR3 is TGTGCCAGCAGTTTAATACCAGACAGGGTTGTACCCCCAGGGATGTACGAGCAGTACTTC.

This clone was observed a handful of times. V gene TRBV4-1 combines with J gene TRBJ1-1, with TRBD1 as a possible D gene (5 bases). The CDR3 is made up of 15 amino acids. Trimming shortened V by 1 base and J by 2 bases, and 11 bases separated the two germline ends. Germline CDR1 MGHRA, CDR2 YSYEKL. CDR3 nucleotides: TGCGCCAGCAGCCAAGCGACGCAGGGAAACACTGAAGCTTTCTTT. Its protein is CASSQATQGNTEAFF.